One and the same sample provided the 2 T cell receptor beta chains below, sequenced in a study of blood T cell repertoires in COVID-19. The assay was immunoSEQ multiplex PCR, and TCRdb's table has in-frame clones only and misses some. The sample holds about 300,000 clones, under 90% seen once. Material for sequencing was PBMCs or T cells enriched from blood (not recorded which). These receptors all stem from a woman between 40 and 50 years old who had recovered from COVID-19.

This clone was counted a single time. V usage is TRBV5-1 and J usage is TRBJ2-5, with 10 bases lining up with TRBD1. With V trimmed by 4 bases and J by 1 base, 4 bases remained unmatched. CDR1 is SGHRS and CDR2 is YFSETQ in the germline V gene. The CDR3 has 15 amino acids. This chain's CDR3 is CASSPWTGGQETQYF. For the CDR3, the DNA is TGCGCCAGCAGCCCATGGACAGGGGGCCAAGAGACCCAGTACTTC.

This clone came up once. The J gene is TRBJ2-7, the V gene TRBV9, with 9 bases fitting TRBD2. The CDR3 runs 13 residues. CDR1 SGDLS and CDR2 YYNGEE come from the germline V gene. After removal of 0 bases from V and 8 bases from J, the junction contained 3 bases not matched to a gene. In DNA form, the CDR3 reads TGTGCCAGCAGCGTAGTAGCGGGAGATAAGCAGTACTTC. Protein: CASSVVAGDKQYF.